This T cell receptor (beta chain) derives from a study of blood T cell repertoires in COVID-19. Study-wide background: Donors in the United States, Italy and Spain gave samples during acute or convalescent COVID-19. Sample material is recorded as cDNA or gDNA derived from T cells, B-cell-depleted T cells, or PBMCs.

Germline CDR1 and CDR2: SGHDN and FVKESK. The CDR3 is 14 amino acids. The V gene end was trimmed by 4 bases and the J gene end by 4 bases; junction bases not matched to a gene: 6. In the authors' workflow: Estimated nucleated cell counts came from reference gene primer amplification. Profiled with immunoSEQ multiplex PCR; TCRdb holds only in-frame clones, not every one. From that table come the V and J calls and clone size; the DNA was used to work out D and trimming. The repertoire holds about 12,000 clones, with around nine tenths as singletons. Sequenced input: peripheral blood. This clonotype originated in an older woman with active COVID-19. The chain has TRBV14 and TRBJ1-2, with 7 bases that match TRBD1. CDR3 nucleotide sequence: TGTGCCAGCAGCCCCACGGGACAGATCTATGGCTACACCTTC. Its protein product is CASSPTGQIYGYTF.